This TCR beta chain stems from a study of T cell responses to AZD1222 COVID-19 vaccine. Study-wide results and limits: Elevations in Spike-specific TCR breadth and depth followed administration of two AZD1222 doses.

Some clones are missing from TCRdb's copy, which holds only in-frame ones; the method was immunoSEQ multiplex PCR. Among 85,000 to 90,000 clones listed, over 85% were seen once. With regard to this clone: Antigen: not known.

CDR3 length: 17 amino acids. V lost 2 bases and J 9 bases, leaving 20 bases between the germline ends. Germline V gene sequence: CDR1 LNHDA, CDR2 SQIVND (reference sequence). The chain recombines TRBV19 with TRBJ1-6; D is unclear. The origin of this receptor is an adult in good health. Material: peripheral blood, obtained on day 0 of AZD1222 vaccination. The CDR3 protein is CASSISLLGQRSSPLHF. CDR3 bases: TGTGCCAGTAGTATATCCCTTCTCGGCCAGCGGAGTTCACCCCTCCACTTT.